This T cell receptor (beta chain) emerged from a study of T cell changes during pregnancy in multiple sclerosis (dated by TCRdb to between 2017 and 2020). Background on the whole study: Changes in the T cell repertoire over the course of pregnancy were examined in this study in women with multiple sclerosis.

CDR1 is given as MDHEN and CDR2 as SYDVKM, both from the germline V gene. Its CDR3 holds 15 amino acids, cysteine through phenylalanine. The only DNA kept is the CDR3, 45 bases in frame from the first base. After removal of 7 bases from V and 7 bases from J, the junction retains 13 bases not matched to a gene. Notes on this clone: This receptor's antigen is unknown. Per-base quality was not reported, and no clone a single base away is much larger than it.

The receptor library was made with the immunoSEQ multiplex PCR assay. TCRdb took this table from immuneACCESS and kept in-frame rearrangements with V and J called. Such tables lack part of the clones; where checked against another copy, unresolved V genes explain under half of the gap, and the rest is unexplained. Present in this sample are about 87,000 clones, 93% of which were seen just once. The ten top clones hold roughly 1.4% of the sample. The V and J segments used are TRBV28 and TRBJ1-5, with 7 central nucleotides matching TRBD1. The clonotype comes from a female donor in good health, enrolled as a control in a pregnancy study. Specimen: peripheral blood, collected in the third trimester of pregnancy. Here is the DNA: TGTGCCAGCAACCCCCCGGACAGGAGAAACCAGCCCCAGCATTTT. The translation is CASNPPDRRNQPQHF.